The 15 T cell receptor beta chains below come from one sample, sequenced in a study of spatial heterogeneity in lung cancer. The sample's time point: sample taken at primary tumor resection. Tumor, nontumor lung or frozen PBMC supplied whole RNA, sequenced without sorting. A single record per CDR3 protein comes from TCRdb applying MiXCR to the 5' RACE reads. The sample holds approximately 44,000 distinct CDR3 sequences; roughly 12% are singletons and the top ten take around 39%. Sequences were derived from PBMCs, sampled at surgery. Receptors were obtained from a female donor with early-stage non-small cell lung cancer.

This clonotype was observed a handful of times. The J gene is TRBJ1-2, the V gene TRBV20-1; 8 bases agree with TRBD1. The CDR3 consists of 13 residues. Germline CDR1 DFQATT, CDR2 SNEGSKA (reference sequence). The junction had 5 bases not matched to a gene; V was cut back by 0 bases and J by 8 bases. CDR3: CSARDQGARGYTF. CDR3 nucleotides: TGCAGTGCTAGAGACCAGGGGGCTCGCGGCTACACCTTC.

The rearrangement uses TRBV12-3 or TRBV12-4 and TRBJ1-4; tentative D call: TRBD1 (6 bases). Trimming stripped 6 bases from V and 8 bases from J, with 19 bases between. The CDR3 is 15 residues long. The CDR3 spells CASRITGSSYEKLFF. DNA for the CDR3: TGTGCCAGCAGGATAACAGGGTCTTCGTACGAAAAACTGTTTTTT.

The chain links TRBV7-2 to TRBJ1-5; D gene uncertain. The CDR3 is made up of 15 amino acids. The germline V gene encodes CDR1 SGHTA and CDR2 FQGNSA. Between the trimmed V and J ends, which lost 4 bases and 6 bases, there was a span of 16 bases. CDR3 bases: TGTGCCAGCAGCTCAGGCAAAGGGCACGGTCAGCCCCAGCATTTT. Its protein product is CASSSGKGHGQPQHF.

This clonotype is medium-sized within its sample. The rearrangement joins TRBV30 to TRBJ2-3; D may be TRBD2 (5 bases). CDR1 is GTSNPN, CDR2 SVGIG, per germline (reference sequence). This CDR3 is built from 11 residues. Trimming took 5 bases from V and 5 from J, leaving 8 bases between them. The CDR3 coding sequence is TGTGCCTGGTCCCGGGGAGATACGCAGTATTTT. Amino acid sequence: CAWSRGDTQYF.

There are a few counts of this clonotype. The rearrangement uses TRBV7-9 and TRBJ1-2; TRBD1 is a possible D gene (6 bases). The CDR3 runs to 13 residues. The V and J ends lost 1 base and 8 bases respectively, with 11 bases between them. CDR1 and CDR2 (germline): SEHNR, FQNEAQ (reference sequence). The CDR3, as DNA: TGTGCCAGCAGCTTAGGTCAGGGGAGCGGCTACACCTTC. Its protein product is CASSLGQGSGYTF.

This clonotype was found a few times. The chain has TRBV7-9 and TRBJ1-1; D is possibly TRBD1 (6 bases). Germline V lookup: CDR1 SEHNR, CDR2 FQNEAQ (reference sequence). The CDR3 is 16 residues long. V lost 2 bases to trimming and J lost 3 bases, with 16 bases between them. The CDR3 nucleotides are TGTGCCAGCAGCTTACGGAAGGGGGATCGGGACACTGAAGCTTTCTTT. This translates into CASSLRKGDRDTEAFF.

The chain links TRBV6-2 or TRBV6-3 to TRBJ2-1, with 11 positions matching TRBD2. Germline V CDR1 and CDR2: MNHEY, SVGEGT. The V gene end was trimmed by 6 bases and the J gene end by 5 bases; junction bases not matched to a gene: 3. The CDR3 is 14 residues long. In DNA, the CDR3 is TGTGCCAGCAGCCCTAGCGGGGGGAACAATGAGCAGTTCTTC. It yields the protein CASSPSGGNNEQFF.

V and J are TRBV5-4 and TRBJ1-5, with D perhaps matching TRBD1 (5 bases). This CDR3 has 14 amino acids. Per the germline V gene, CDR1 is SGHNT and CDR2 is YYREEE (reference sequence). Trimming cost V 5 bases and J 4 bases, with 13 bases left between them. This chain's CDR3 is CASSRGVGNQPQHF. The CDR3, as DNA: TGTGCCAGCAGTAGGGGTGTGGGGAATCAGCCCCAGCATTTT. The full variable domain, rest sourced from reference TRBV5-4 and TRBJ1-5, is ETGVTQSPTHLIKTRGQQVTLRCSSQSGHNTVSWYQQALGQGPQFIFQYYREEENGRGNFPPRFSGLQFPNYSSELNVNALELDDSALYLCASSRGVGNQPQHFGDGTRLSIL.

This sequence joins TRBV11-2 and TRBJ2-7; a weak D match, TRBD1 (5 bases). Per the germline V gene, CDR1 is SGHAT and CDR2 is FQNNGV. The CDR3 is 14 amino acids. Trimming left V 4 bases short and J 4 bases short, with 14 bases between. CDR3 in DNA: TGTGCCAGCAGCTCCCCCTCAGGGAATTACGAGCAGTACTTC. Its protein product is CASSSPSGNYEQYF.

The genes are TRBV19 and TRBJ2-5; D perhaps matches TRBD2 (5 bases). V was clipped by 5 bases and J by 5 bases, with 15 bases between them. The CDR3 consists of 14 residues. Germline V gene data show CDR1 as LNHDA and CDR2 as SQIVND (reference sequence). The CDR3 nucleotides read TGTGCCAGTAGTTGGGGAGCTCTGTCGGAGACCCAGTACTTC. This translates into CASSWGALSETQYF. Complete variable domain (other parts from reference TRBV19 and TRBJ2-5): DGGITQSPKYLFRKEGQNVTLSCEQNLNHDAMYWYRQDPGQGLRLIYYSQIVNDFQKGDIAEGYSVSREKKESFPLTVTSAQKNPTAFYLCASSWGALSETQYFGPGTRLLVL.

Concerning this clonotype: A much larger clone lies one base from this, so it may be a read error. The gene calls are TRBV3-1 and TRBJ2-1, with TRBD2 identical over 13 bases. CDR1 and CDR2 from the germline V gene are LGHDT and YNNKEL (reference sequence). The CDR3 runs to 16 residues. CDR3 nucleotide sequence: TGTGCCAGCAGCCCTCGGGGACTAGCGGGGTACAATGGGCAGTTCTTC. Translation gives CASSPRGLAGYNGQFF.

This clonotype was seen at least ten times. The V and J genes are TRBV12-3 or TRBV12-4 and TRBJ1-1, with D unclear. V was trimmed by 3 bases and J by 3 bases, leaving 11 bases between them. The CDR3 spans 14 residues. CDR3 in amino acids: CASSFGVVDTEAFF. The CDR3 DNA follows: TGTGCCAGCAGTTTTGGGGTTGTGGACACTGAAGCTTTCTTT.

This rearrangement joins TRBV7-8 to TRBJ1-4; 9 bases fit TRBD1. Germline V gene data show CDR1 as SGHVS and CDR2 as FQNEAQ. The CDR3 contains 14 residues. Unmatched junction bases numbered 6, after V lost 5 bases and J lost 8 bases. For the CDR3, the DNA is TGTGCCAGCAGCAAGTACAGGGGGCAGGAAAAACTGTTTTTT. Translated, it gives CASSKYRGQEKLFF.

The genes are TRBV3-1 and TRBJ2-1, with D possibly TRBD1 on 5 matching bases. Trimming cost V 1 base and J 2 bases, with 9 bases left between them. The length of the CDR3 is 15 residues. Germline loops: CDR1 LGHDT, CDR2 YNNKEL (reference sequence). CDR3 in DNA: TGTGCCAGCAGCCAAGCTCTAGGGGCCTACAATGAGCAGTTCTTC. It encodes CASSQALGAYNEQFF.

This clonotype was recorded many times. This sequence joins TRBV19 and TRBJ2-3; possibly TRBD1 for D (5 bases). This CDR3 is built from 17 residues. CDR1 LNHDA and CDR2 SQIVND come from the germline V gene (reference sequence). The germline V and J ends were trimmed by 1 base and 2 bases, with 16 bases remaining between them. CDR3 coding DNA: TGTGCCAGTAGTATAGGTTCGACCTTTGGGGCCACAGATACGCAGTATTTT. It specifies CASSIGSTFGATDTQYF.